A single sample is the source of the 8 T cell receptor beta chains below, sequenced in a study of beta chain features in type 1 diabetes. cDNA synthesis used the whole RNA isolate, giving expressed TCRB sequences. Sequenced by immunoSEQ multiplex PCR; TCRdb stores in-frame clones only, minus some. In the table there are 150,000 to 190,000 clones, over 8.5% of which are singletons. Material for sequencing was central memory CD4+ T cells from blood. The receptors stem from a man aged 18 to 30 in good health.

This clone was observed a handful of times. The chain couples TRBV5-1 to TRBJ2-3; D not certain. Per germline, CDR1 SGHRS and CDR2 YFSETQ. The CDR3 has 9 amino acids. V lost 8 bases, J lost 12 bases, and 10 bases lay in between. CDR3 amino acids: CARPTQQYF. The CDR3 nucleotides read TGCGCCAGACCGACTCAACAGTATTTT.

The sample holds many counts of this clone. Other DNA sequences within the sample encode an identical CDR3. The CDR3 spells CASSVAGYNEQFF. The CDR3 DNA reads TGTGCCAGCAGCGTAGCGGGTTACAATGAGCAGTTCTTC. The chain recombines TRBV9 with TRBJ2-1; no firm D call. CDR1 and CDR2 (germline): SGDLS, YYNGEE. This CDR3 contains 13 residues. The V gene lost 0 bases and the J gene lost 4 bases, with 5 bases spanning the gap.

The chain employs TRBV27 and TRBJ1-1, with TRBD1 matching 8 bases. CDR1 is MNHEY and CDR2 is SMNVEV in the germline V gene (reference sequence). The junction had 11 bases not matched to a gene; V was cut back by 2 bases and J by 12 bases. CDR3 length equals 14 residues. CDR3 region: CASSLMLRQGATFF. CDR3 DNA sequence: TGTGCCAGCAGTTTAATGTTACGGCAGGGGGCCACTTTCTTT.

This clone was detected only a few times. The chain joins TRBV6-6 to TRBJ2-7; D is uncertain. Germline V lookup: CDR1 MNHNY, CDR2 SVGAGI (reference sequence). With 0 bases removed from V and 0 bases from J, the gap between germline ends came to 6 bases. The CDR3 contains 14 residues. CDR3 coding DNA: TGTGCCAGCAGTTACTCCGCCAACTCCTACGAGCAGTACTTC. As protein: CASSYSANSYEQYF.

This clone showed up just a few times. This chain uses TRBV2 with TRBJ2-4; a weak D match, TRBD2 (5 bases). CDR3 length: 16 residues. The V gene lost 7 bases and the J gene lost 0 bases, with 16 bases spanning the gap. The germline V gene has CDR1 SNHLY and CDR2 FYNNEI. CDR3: CASNVPGVLAKNIQYF. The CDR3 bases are TGTGCCAGCAACGTCCCCGGGGTCTTAGCCAAAAACATTCAGTACTTC.

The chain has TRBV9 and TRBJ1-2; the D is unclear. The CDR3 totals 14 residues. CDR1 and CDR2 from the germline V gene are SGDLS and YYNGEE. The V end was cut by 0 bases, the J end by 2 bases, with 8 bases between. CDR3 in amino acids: CASSVVSGNYGYTF. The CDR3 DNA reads TGTGCCAGCAGCGTAGTGTCGGGAAACTATGGCTACACCTTC.

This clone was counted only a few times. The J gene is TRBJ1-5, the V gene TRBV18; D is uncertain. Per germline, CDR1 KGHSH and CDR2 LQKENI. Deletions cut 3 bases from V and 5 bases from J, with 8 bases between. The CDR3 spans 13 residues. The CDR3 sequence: CASSPFRDQPQHF. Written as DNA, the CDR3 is TGTGCCAGCTCACCGTTCCGGGATCAGCCCCAGCATTTT. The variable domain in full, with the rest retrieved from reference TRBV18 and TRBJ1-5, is NAGVMQNPRHLVRRRGQEARLRCSPMKGHSHVYWYRQLPEEGLKFMVYLQKENIIDESGMPKERFSAEFPKEGPSILRIQQVVRGDSAAYFCASSPFRDQPQHFGDGTRLSIL.

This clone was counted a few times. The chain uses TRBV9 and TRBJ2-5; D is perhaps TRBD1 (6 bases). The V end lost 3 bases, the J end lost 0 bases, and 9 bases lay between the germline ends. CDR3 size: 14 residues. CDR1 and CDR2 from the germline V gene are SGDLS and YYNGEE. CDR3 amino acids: CASSAGDNQETQYF. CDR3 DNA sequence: TGTGCCAGCAGCGCCGGGGACAACCAAGAGACCCAGTACTTC.